This T cell receptor (beta chain) came from a study of T cell repertoires in cytomegalovirus infection. Looking at the study overall: Alongside well-studied HLA-B-restricted CMV epitopes, recently identified HLA-C-restricted CMV epitopes were also used. Based on public TCR beta signatures, there were indications of CMV infection and of a matching HLA type. General observations from the study: Ex vivo, HLA-C-restricted CMV-specific TCR beta clonotypes prevailed over the rest of the response.

This clonotype came up a few times. The antigen is not known. MiXCR, applied by TCRdb to the reads, yields one record per CDR3 protein. Here the sample spans 700,000 to 900,000 distinct CDR3 sequences, 25% to 35% being singletons. Trimming at V came to 4 bases and at J to 7 bases, leaving 13 bases not matched to a gene. The CDR3 totals 16 residues. From germline, CDR1 is LGHNA and CDR2 YNFKEQ. This TCR was recovered from a human donor in good health (CMV status not recorded). Some clones in this sample may be carry-over from other donors' samples. The gene calls are TRBV4-2 and TRBJ1-1; 9 bases line up with TRBD1. This specimen was cultured CD8+ T cells from PBMCs, taken from culture after CMV antigen stimulation. DNA of the CDR3: TGTGCCAGCAGCCGTCCCGGGACAGGGTTAACGGATGAAGCTTTCTTT. It is translated as CASSRPGTGLTDEAFF.